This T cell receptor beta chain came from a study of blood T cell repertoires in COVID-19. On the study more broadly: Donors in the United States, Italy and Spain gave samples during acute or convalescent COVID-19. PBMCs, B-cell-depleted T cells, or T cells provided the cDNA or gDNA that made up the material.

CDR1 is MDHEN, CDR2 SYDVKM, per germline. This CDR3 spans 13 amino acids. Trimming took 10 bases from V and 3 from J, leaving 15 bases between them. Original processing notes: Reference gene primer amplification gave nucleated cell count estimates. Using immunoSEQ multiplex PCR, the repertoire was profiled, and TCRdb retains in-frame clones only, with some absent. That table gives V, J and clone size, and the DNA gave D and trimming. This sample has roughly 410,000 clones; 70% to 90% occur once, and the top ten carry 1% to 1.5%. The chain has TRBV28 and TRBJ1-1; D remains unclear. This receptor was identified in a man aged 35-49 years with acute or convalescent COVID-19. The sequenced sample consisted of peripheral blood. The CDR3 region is CATRRGWYTEAFF. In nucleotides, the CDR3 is TGTGCCACTCGGCGGGGATGGTACACTGAAGCTTTCTTT.